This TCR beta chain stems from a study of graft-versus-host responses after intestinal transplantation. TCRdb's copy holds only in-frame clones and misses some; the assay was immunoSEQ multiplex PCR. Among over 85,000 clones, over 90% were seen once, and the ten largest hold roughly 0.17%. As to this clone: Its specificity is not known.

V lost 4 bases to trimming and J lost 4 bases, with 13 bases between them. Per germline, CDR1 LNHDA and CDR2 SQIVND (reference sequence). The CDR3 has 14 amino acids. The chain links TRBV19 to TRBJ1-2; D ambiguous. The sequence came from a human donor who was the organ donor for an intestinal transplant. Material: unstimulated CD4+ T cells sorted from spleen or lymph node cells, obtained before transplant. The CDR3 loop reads CASSTPATRYGYTF. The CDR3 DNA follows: TGTGCCAGTAGTACCCCCGCGACGCGCTATGGCTACACCTTC.